Below, one TCR beta chain is given with its context. V shed 0 bases and J 4 bases; nucleotides not matched to a gene: 3. CDR3 length equals 15 residues. Per the germline V gene, CDR1 is MRHNA and CDR2 is SNTAGT. Profiling relied on immunoSEQ multiplex PCR, and the TCRdb table lists in-frame clones only, not all of them. The data contain a few hundred thousand clones, around nine tenths of them seen just once; the ten biggest clones take up just under 6.5%. The data were obtained in a study of control samples from healthy donors and cancer patients. The source of this sequence is a man aged 40-49 years with head and neck cancer. The V gene is TRBV6-4, the J gene TRBJ1-1; 9 positions agree with TRBD1. Sequenced: PBMCs. The chain's CDR3 is CASSDSGTGFTEAFF. CDR3 DNA: TGTGCCAGCAGTGACTCCGGGACAGGGTTCACTGAAGCTTTCTTT.